The 9 T cell receptor beta chains presented below share a single source sample, sequenced in a study of blood T cell repertoires in COVID-19. The method was immunoSEQ multiplex PCR; TCRdb's version includes in-frame clones alone and lacks a portion of them. The sample shows a few hundred thousand clones, more than 85% of them seen only once. Material: PBMCs or T cells enriched from blood (not recorded which). The source of these receptors is a woman aged 25 to 45 who had recovered from COVID-19.

The rearrangement links TRBV11-3 to TRBJ2-3; D might be TRBD2 (7 bases). Trimming took 7 bases from V and 3 from J, leaving 20 bases between them. The CDR3 length is 16 residues. Germline CDR1 and CDR2: SGHNT and YENEEA. The chain's CDR3 is CASTTLGGAETDTQYF. For the CDR3, the DNA is TGTGCCAGCACCACACTAGGGGGGGCAGAGACAGATACGCAGTATTTT. Complete variable domain (other parts from reference TRBV11-3 and TRBJ2-3): EAGVVQSPRYKIIEKKQPVAFWCNPISGHNTLYWYLQNLGQGPELLIRYENEEAVDDSQLPKDRFSAERLKGVDSTLKIQPAELGDSAVYLCASTTLGGAETDTQYFGPGTRLTVL.

The CDR3 reads CASTQTGGRGTQYF. The DNA of the CDR3 is TGTGCCAGCACTCAGACAGGGGGGCGGGGGACCCAGTACTTC. The chain couples TRBV6-5 to TRBJ2-5; 9 nucleotides align to TRBD1. Germline CDR1 reads MNHEY; CDR2 reads SVGAGI. With V trimmed by 7 bases and J by 7 bases, 10 bases remained unmatched. The CDR3 is 14 residues long.

V gene TRBV2 combines with J gene TRBJ2-4; TRBD1 matches at 8 bases. CDR3 size: 15 residues. From germline, CDR1 is SNHLY and CDR2 FYNNEI. V lost 7 bases to trimming and J lost 1 base; unmatched junction nucleotides: 6. The CDR3 region is CASKDRARAKNIQYF. In nucleotides, the CDR3 is TGTGCCAGCAAGGACAGGGCGCGGGCCAAAAACATTCAGTACTTC.

The CDR3 reads CASSHLAGDSSYEQYF. CDR3 bases: TGTGCCAGCAGCCACCTAGCGGGGGATAGCTCCTACGAGCAGTACTTC. V is TRBV4-2 and J is TRBJ2-7, with 10 bases matching TRBD2. The V and J ends lost 3 bases and 0 bases, in that order; junction bases with no gene match: 5. CDR1 is LGHNA and CDR2 is YNFKEQ in the germline V gene. There are 16 residues in the CDR3.

V and J are TRBV19 and TRBJ2-2, with D hard to call. The CDR3 is 12 residues long. Trimming removed 5 bases from V and 6 bases from J, with 7 bases in between. Germline V gene sequence: CDR1 LNHDA, CDR2 SQIVND (reference sequence). The CDR3 loop reads CASSPRAGELFF. CDR3 nucleotide sequence: TGTGCCAGTAGTCCCCGGGCCGGGGAGCTGTTTTTT.

This sequence joins TRBV3-1 (or the pseudogene TRBV3-2) and TRBJ1-1; 7 nucleotides align to TRBD1. Trimming cost V 4 bases and J 11 bases; bases outside gene matches: 16. The germline V gene encodes CDR1 LGHDT and CDR2 YNNKEL (reference sequence). This CDR3 spans 15 amino acids. The DNA for the CDR3 is TGTGCCAGCAGCCCCTCGGCAGGGGGTCTGAATGGGGCTTTCTTT. It is translated as CASSPSAGGLNGAFF.

The V gene is TRBV28, the J gene TRBJ1-1, with 8 bases identical to TRBD1. Germline CDR1 reads MDHEN; CDR2 reads SYDVKM. Trimming cost V 4 bases and J 2 bases; bases outside gene matches: 6. The CDR3 spans 15 residues. The CDR3 region is CASSSAGTGNTEAFF. CDR3 bases: TGTGCCAGCAGTTCAGCCGGGACAGGAAACACTGAAGCTTTCTTT.

The chain recombines TRBV9 with TRBJ2-3; 14 bases align to TRBD2. With 3 bases clipped from V and 5 bases from J, the junction kept 8 bases outside the gene matches. Germline V lookup: CDR1 SGDLS, CDR2 YYNGEE. This CDR3 has 17 residues. CDR3 DNA: TGTGCCAGCAGCGCCGGACTAGCGGGAGGCGTGTTAGATACGCAGTATTTT. It is translated as CASSAGLAGGVLDTQYF. The full variable domain, completed using reference TRBV9 and TRBJ2-3, is DSGVTQTPKHLITATGQRVTLRCSPRSGDLSVYWYQQSLDQGLQFLIQYYNGEERAKGNILERFSAQQFPDLHSELNLSSLELGDSALYFCASSAGLAGGVLDTQYFGPGTRLTVL.

This chain links TRBV6-2 or TRBV6-3 with TRBJ2-7, with a weak D call TRBD1 (5 bases). There are 14 residues in the CDR3. Looked up from germline, CDR1 is MNHEY and CDR2 is SVGEGT. Deletions cut 2 bases from V and 7 bases from J, with 15 bases between. The CDR3 DNA follows: TGTGCCAGCAGTTACGTGGCAGGGCGAAGGGAGCAGTACTTC. It translates to CASSYVAGRREQYF.